This T cell receptor beta chain was recorded in a study of naive and memory T cell subsets. Study observations and caveats: Possibly reflecting memory cells re-expressing CD45RA, a few larger clonotypes occurred in naive repertoires, especially CD8. Over 90% of naive TCR sequences appeared only once, unlike memory subsets.

This clonotype was seen more than once but under ten times. Its antigen remains unknown. An equimolar mix of two oligonucleotides served as the beta constant-region primer for TRBC1 and TRBC2. Ligated cDNA was amplified by four rounds of PCR with nested alpha and beta constant-region primers and SP2. From the UMI-ligation and nested PCR reads, TCRdb called clonotypes with MiXCR, one entry per CDR3 protein. The sample has roughly 83,000 distinct CDR3 sequences; around 11% are singletons. CDR3 length: 20 amino acids. Germline V CDR1 and CDR2: MNHEY, SMNVEV (reference sequence). V trimming: 5 bases; J trimming: 2 bases; junction bases outside the gene matches: 22.

The specimen sequenced was naive CD4+ T cells from blood. This clonotype originated in a human donor in good health. The rearrangement joins TRBV27 to TRBJ2-5; 8 nucleotides agree with TRBD2. CDR3 residues: CASSPPGGRGLRGLQETQYF. CDR3 DNA sequence: TGTGCCAGCAGTCCTCCGGGGGGGAGGGGTTTGCGGGGGCTGCAAGAGACCCAGTACTTC.